A single sample gave rise to the 18 T cell receptor beta chains below, sequenced in a study of T cells in Graves' hyperthyroidism and ophthalmopathy. Using RNA transcripts as the source, TCR beta CDR3 regions were amplified. Using the HTBI primer set, a first-round RT-PCR was run on the TCR CDR3. TCRdb redid the calling of the multiplex PCR reads with MiXCR, one entry per CDR3 protein. The sample holds around 250,000 distinct CDR3 sequences, about a sixth seen once. Sequencing was done on a sample of blood. The receptors come from a woman under 30 with Graves' ophthalmopathy.

This clonotype was counted only a few times. The CDR3 loop is CASKVGNEQFF. DNA of the CDR3: TGTGCCAGCAAAGTAGGCAATGAGCAGTTCTTC. The chain carries TRBV2 and TRBJ2-1, with D unresolved. This CDR3 spans 11 amino acids. V was trimmed by 7 bases and J by 6 bases, leaving 7 bases between them. CDR1 SNHLY and CDR2 FYNNEI come from the germline V gene.

This clonotype has ten or more counts. The chain joins TRBV10-3 to TRBJ2-7; 8 bases are a match to TRBD1. After removal of 2 bases from V and 2 bases from J, the junction contained 2 bases not matched to a gene. The CDR3 is 14 amino acids. Germline-derived CDR1 and CDR2 are ENHRY and SYGVKD. The CDR3 spells CAISETTGAYEQYF. The CDR3, as DNA: TGTGCCATCAGTGAGACGACAGGGGCCTACGAGCAGTACTTC.

In its sample, this clonotype was seen many times. CDR3 residues: CSAWGTWREMNEQYF. The CDR3 DNA is TGCAGTGCTTGGGGTACGTGGCGGGAGATGAACGAGCAGTACTTC. This chain connects TRBV20-1 to TRBJ2-7; 7 bases map to TRBD2. With 5 bases clipped from V and 5 bases from J, the junction kept 15 bases outside the gene matches. Germline CDR1 reads DFQATT; CDR2 reads SNEGSKA (reference sequence). There are 15 residues in the CDR3.

This clonotype was recorded a few times. This chain links TRBV19 with TRBJ2-5, with D uncertain. Germline V gives CDR1 LNHDA, CDR2 SQIVND (reference sequence). Trimming shortened V by 4 bases and J by 0 bases, and 15 bases separated the two germline ends. This CDR3 contains 16 residues. The CDR3 loop reads CASSNQGPPYQETQYF. CDR3 nucleotides: TGTGCCAGTAGTAATCAAGGGCCCCCGTACCAAGAGACCCAGTACTTC. Supplemented by reference TRBV19 and TRBJ2-5, the full variable domain reads DGGITQSPKYLFRKEGQNVTLSCEQNLNHDAMYWYRQDPGQGLRLIYYSQIVNDFQKGDIAEGYSVSREKKESFPLTVTSAQKNPTAFYLCASSNQGPPYQETQYFGPGTRLLVL.

The sample holds many counts of this clonotype. Written as DNA, the CDR3 is TGTGCCAGCAGACACAACGTAGCGGGGGGGGACACAGATACGCAGTATTTT. Protein product: CASRHNVAGGDTDTQYF. The V gene is TRBV7-9, the J gene TRBJ2-3, with 11 bases matching TRBD2. CDR3 size: 17 residues. Unmatched junction bases numbered 10, after V lost 6 bases and J lost 2 bases. The V gene's germline CDR1 is SEHNR and CDR2 FQNEAQ (reference sequence).

Many counts were recorded for this clonotype. V gene TRBV7-2 combines with J gene TRBJ1-5; unclear D gene. Trimming took 5 bases from V and 2 from J, leaving 10 bases between them. Germline CDR1 SGHTA, CDR2 FQGNSA. The length of the CDR3 is 14 residues. The CDR3: CASSPQWGNQPQHF. The CDR3 region has the DNA TGTGCCAGCAGCCCCCAGTGGGGCAATCAGCCCCAGCATTTT.

This clonotype occurred many times. This rearrangement joins TRBV28 to TRBJ1-3; the D is unclear. The germline V gene encodes CDR1 MDHEN and CDR2 SYDVKM. The CDR3 runs 14 residues. The V and J ends lost 3 bases and 1 base respectively, with 7 bases between them. The CDR3 loop reads CASSFTGSGNTIYF. In DNA, the CDR3 is TGTGCCAGCAGTTTTACGGGATCTGGAAACACCATATATTTT.

This clonotype has at least ten counts. The chain combines TRBV20-1 with TRBJ2-7, with 7 bases lining up with TRBD2. J lost 2 bases, V lost 6 bases, and 10 bases had no gene match. The CDR3 has 14 residues. The germline V gene encodes CDR1 DFQATT and CDR2 SNEGSKA (reference sequence). The CDR3 loop reads CSALLASGTYEQYF. The DNA of the CDR3 is TGCAGTGCCCTTCTTGCTAGCGGTACCTACGAGCAGTACTTC.

This clonotype was detected ten times or more. This chain links TRBV30 with TRBJ1-2, with a tentative D call TRBD1 (5 bases). Trimming pared 4 bases from V and 8 bases from J, leaving 23 bases between. CDR1 and CDR2 (germline): GTSNPN, SVGIG (reference sequence). CDR3 length: 15 residues. CDR3 nucleotide sequence: TGTGCCTGGACCTTTTGGGGACGGGAGCTCGGAGGCTACACCTTC. This sequence encodes CAWTFWGRELGGYTF.

The chain carries TRBV28 and TRBJ2-1, with D maybe TRBD2 (6 bases). The CDR3 has 13 residues. Germline V gene data show CDR1 as MDHEN and CDR2 as SYDVKM. V shed 6 bases and J shed 8 bases, with 14 bases lying between them. The chain's CDR3 is CASRLSGSDEQFF. DNA for the CDR3: TGTGCCAGCAGACTATCCGGGAGCGATGAGCAGTTCTTC.

The rearrangement links TRBV28 to TRBJ1-2; 9 positions match TRBD1. With V trimmed by 10 bases and J by 5 bases, 8 bases remained unmatched. This CDR3 contains 13 residues. Germline CDR1 MDHEN, CDR2 SYDVKM. DNA of the CDR3: TGTGCCACCCTAGGGACAGGGACGTATGGCTACACCTTC. This gives the protein CATLGTGTYGYTF.

V and J are TRBV7-8 and TRBJ1-1; 8 nucleotides line up with TRBD1. The CDR3 totals 13 residues. V was pared by 1 base and J by 11 bases, with 6 bases of the junction left unmatched. The germline V gene encodes CDR1 SGHVS and CDR2 FQNEAQ. The CDR3: CASSLGTGNVAFF. In DNA form, the CDR3 reads TGTGCCAGCAGCTTAGGGACAGGGAACGTGGCTTTCTTT.

This clonotype was picked up many times. The rearrangement uses TRBV9 and TRBJ2-4; the D is unclear. CDR3 size: 13 residues. Deletions cut 0 bases from V and 7 bases from J, with 8 bases between. CDR1 and CDR2 from the germline V gene are SGDLS and YYNGEE. In DNA form, the CDR3 reads TGTGCCAGCAGCGTAGCTATAGGGAACATTCAGTACTTC. Translating it yields CASSVAIGNIQYF.

The table lists this clonotype with a few counts. The chain links TRBV29-1 to TRBJ2-7; TRBD1 agrees at 8 bases. V lost 6 bases, J lost 4 bases, and 8 bases stayed unmatched. Germline V gene sequence: CDR1 SQVTM, CDR2 ANQGSEA. This CDR3 has 13 residues. The CDR3 region has the DNA TGCAGCGTCGGGCAGGGGGCCTGGTACGAGCAGTACTTC. Its translation is CSVGQGAWYEQYF.

Only a few counts were recorded for this clonotype. The chain carries TRBV4-1 and TRBJ1-1, with D hard to call. CDR3 length: 13 amino acids. Germline V lookup: CDR1 MGHRA, CDR2 YSYEKL. Deletions cut 1 base from V and 0 bases from J, with 3 bases between. This chain's CDR3 is CASSQGVNTEAFF. As DNA, the CDR3 is TGCGCCAGCAGCCAAGGAGTGAACACTGAAGCTTTCTTT.

This clonotype was observed many times. The chain is built from TRBV28 and TRBJ2-1; 7 bases are a match to TRBD2. The CDR3 length is 17 residues. In germline, CDR1 is MDHEN, CDR2 SYDVKM. Unmatched junction bases numbered 10, after V lost 1 base and J lost 4 bases. CDR3 region: CASSLLGTKKSYNEQFF. The CDR3, as DNA: TGTGCCAGCAGTTTATTAGGGACTAAAAAATCGTACAATGAGCAGTTCTTC.

In its sample, this clonotype was seen many times. The chain joins TRBV29-1 to TRBJ1-5; TRBD1 might be the D (5 bases). Germline CDR1 reads SQVTM; CDR2 reads ANQGSEA. The CDR3 has 13 residues. V lost 5 bases, J lost 5 bases, and 13 bases lay in between. CDR3 in amino acids: CSVSDSPDQPQHF. In DNA, the CDR3 is TGCAGCGTTTCTGACAGTCCCGATCAGCCCCAGCATTTT.

This clonotype showed up many times. The chain uses TRBV29-1 and TRBJ2-5; D gene unclear. Germline assignment: CDR1 SQVTM and CDR2 ANQGSEA. V was cut by 2 bases and J by 1 base, with 11 bases left in between. The CDR3 covers 14 residues. CDR3 region: CSVEQPPAQETQYF. The CDR3 DNA sequence: TGCAGCGTTGAACAGCCCCCAGCCCAAGAGACCCAGTACTTC.